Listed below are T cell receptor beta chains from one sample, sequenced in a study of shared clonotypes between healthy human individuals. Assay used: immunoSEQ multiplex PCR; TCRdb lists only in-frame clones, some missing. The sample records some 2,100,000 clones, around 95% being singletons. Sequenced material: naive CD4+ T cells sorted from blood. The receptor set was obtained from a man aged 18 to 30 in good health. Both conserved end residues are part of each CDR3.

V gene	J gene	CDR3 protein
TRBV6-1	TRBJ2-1	CASSVIAGASSYNEQFF
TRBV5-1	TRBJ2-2	CASSFRVTGELFF
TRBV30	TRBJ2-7	CAWSVRQSDEQYF
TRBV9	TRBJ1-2	CASSGDRDEGYTF
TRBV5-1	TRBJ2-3	CASSSGWSGTDTQYF
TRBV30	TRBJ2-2	CAWSVQWNTGELFF
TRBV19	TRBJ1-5	CASSQGNQPQHF
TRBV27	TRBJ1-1	CASSLRWGAIGMNTEAFF
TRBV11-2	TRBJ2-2	CASSLDKGELFF
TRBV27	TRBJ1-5	CASSLSRGNQPQHF
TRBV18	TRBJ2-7	CASSPPLVLGEQYF
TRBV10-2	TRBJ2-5	CPKGCTGPETQYF
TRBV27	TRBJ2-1	CASSFGAGLGENEQFF
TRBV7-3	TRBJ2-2	CASTPAGATGELFF
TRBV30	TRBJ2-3	CAWSSRVKSGDFYTDTQYF
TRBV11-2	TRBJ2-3	CASSHGTRGTDTQYF
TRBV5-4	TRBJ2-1	CASSLGTSGSINEQFF
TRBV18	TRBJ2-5	CASSPLDEPETQYF
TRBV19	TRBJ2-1	CASSNPPGTSGSNEQFF
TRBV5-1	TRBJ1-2	CASSEQGANYGYTF
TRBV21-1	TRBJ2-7	CASIYEDTDYEQYF
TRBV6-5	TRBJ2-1	CASSQTGNEQFF
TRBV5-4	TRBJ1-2	CASSLPPANYGYTF
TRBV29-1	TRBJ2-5	CSARTGTMETQYF
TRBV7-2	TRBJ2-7	CASRMGKAGEQYF
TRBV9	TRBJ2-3	CASSVTSETRTDTQYF
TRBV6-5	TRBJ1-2	CASSYSYGQNYGYTF
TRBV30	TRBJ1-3	CAGTYRPYSGNTIYF
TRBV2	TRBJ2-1	CASRVVINEQFF
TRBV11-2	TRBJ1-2	CASSLIPGQSDNYGYTF
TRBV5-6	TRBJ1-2	CASSWGTGRAQGYTF
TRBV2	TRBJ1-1	CASTPDRVNTEAFF
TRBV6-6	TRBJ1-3	CASSSYINTIYF
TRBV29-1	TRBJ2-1	CSVDPGTGGFNEQFF
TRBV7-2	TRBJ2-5	CASSPWVAGGQETQYF
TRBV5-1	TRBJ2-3	CASSLPSGITDTQYF
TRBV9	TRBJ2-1	CASSQRGELAAYNEQFF
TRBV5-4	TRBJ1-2	CASREGRGVPHGYTF
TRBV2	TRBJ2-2	CASRETSVSAGELFF
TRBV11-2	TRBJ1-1	CASSSLRTGAGRTEAFF
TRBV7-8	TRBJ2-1	CASSLASASGAYNEQFF
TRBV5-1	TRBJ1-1	CASSSDRMNTEAFF
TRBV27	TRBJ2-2	CASSLRPDGTGAGANTGELFF
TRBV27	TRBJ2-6	CASSFIRTGRGTGANVLTF
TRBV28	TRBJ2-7	CATRTGKGEQYF
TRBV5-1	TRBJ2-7	CASSLEDRLKQYF
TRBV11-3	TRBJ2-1	CASSSGGTSDEQFF
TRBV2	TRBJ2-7	CASSAGEGQYF
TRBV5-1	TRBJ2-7	CASRLKGSYEQYF
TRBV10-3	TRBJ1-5	CAISDWGGNQPQHF